This entry lists 11 T cell receptor beta chains sequenced from one sample in a study of blood T cell repertoires in COVID-19. This table comes from immunoSEQ multiplex PCR, and its TCRdb copy is limited to in-frame clones, with some not included. The sample lists some 130,000 clones, around 81% seen once, with 10% to 13% in the top ten. Sequenced: peripheral blood. Receptors were obtained from a human donor in a cohort sampled during active COVID-19.

The CDR3 DNA reads TGTGCCAGCAGCCCCCGGAGGGATCTGGGCAATCAGCCCCAGCATTTT. Translating gives CASSPRRDLGNQPQHF. V gene TRBV7-8 combines with J gene TRBJ1-5; the D is unclear. CDR1 and CDR2 from the germline V gene are SGHVS and FQNEAQ. CDR3 length: 16 residues. Between the trimmed V and J ends, which lost 5 bases and 2 bases, there was a span of 16 bases.

Comment on this clone: One junction end does not reproduce the germline sequence, and a read error may be involved. The genes are TRBV4-1 and TRBJ1-4; 12 bases line up with TRBD1. Germline CDR1 MGHRA, CDR2 YSYEKL. This CDR3 contains 15 residues. The CDR3 here is CASSQAGTGGRKLFF. Written as DNA, the CDR3 is TGCGCCAGCAGTCAAGCTGGGACAGGGGGCCGAAAACTGTTTTTT.

The V call is TRBV5-4, the J call TRBJ2-3; TRBD1 is a possible D gene (6 bases). CDR1 SGHNT and CDR2 YYREEE come from the germline V gene (reference sequence). Trimming removed 4 bases from V and 1 base from J, with 13 bases in between. The CDR3 contains 15 residues. The CDR3 bases are TGTGCCAGCAGCGTGGGGGCAGGGGGCACAGATACGCAGTATTTT. Translation: CASSVGAGGTDTQYF.

The V call is TRBV6-2 or TRBV6-3, the J call TRBJ2-3; 8 bases align to TRBD2. The CDR3 length is 15 residues. J lost 4 bases, V lost 2 bases, and 5 bases had no gene match. CDR1 and CDR2 (germline): MNHEY, SVGEGT. The CDR3 region has the DNA TGTGCCAGCAGTTACGCGGGGGGCATGGCAGATACGCAGTATTTT. Its translation: CASSYAGGMADTQYF.

This clone was found once. This chain joins TRBV3-1 (or the pseudogene TRBV3-2) and TRBJ2-7; 7 nucleotides align to TRBD1. Germline trimming cut 5 bases from V and 5 bases from J; bases unmatched to any gene: 9. The germline V gene encodes CDR1 LGHDT and CDR2 YNNKEL (reference sequence). This CDR3 has 14 amino acids. Written as DNA, the CDR3 is TGTGCCAGCAGCTGGGGACAGTCCTCAGACGAGCAGTACTTC. Amino acid sequence: CASSWGQSSDEQYF.

The V call is TRBV18, the J call TRBJ2-5, with a weak D call TRBD1 (5 bases). Trimming removed 3 bases at V and 2 bases at J, with 13 bases between. Germline V CDR1 and CDR2: KGHSH, LQKENI. The CDR3 contains 15 residues. DNA for the CDR3: TGTGCCAGCTCACCTAGAGGACACTCACAAGAGACCCAGTACTTC. It codes for CASSPRGHSQETQYF.

V and J are TRBV18 and TRBJ2-1; TRBD2 matches 9 bases. This CDR3 region has 17 residues. Germline CDR1 reads KGHSH; CDR2 reads LQKENI. V lost 2 bases and J lost 9; bases outside the gene matches: 14. The CDR3 loop reads CASSPKLVQRGAGEQFF. The CDR3 region has the DNA TGTGCCAGCTCACCAAAATTGGTCCAGCGGGGGGCGGGTGAGCAGTTCTTC. Full variable domain (missing parts from reference TRBV18 and TRBJ2-1): NAGVMQNPRHLVRRRGQEARLRCSPMKGHSHVYWYRQLPEEGLKFMVYLQKENIIDESGMPKERFSAEFPKEGPSILRIQQVVRGDSAAYFCASSPKLVQRGAGEQFFGPGTRLTVL.

J is TRBJ2-1 and V is TRBV6-5, with 13 bases lining up with TRBD2. Germline V gene sequence: CDR1 MNHEY, CDR2 SVGAGI. The CDR3 contains 13 residues. V gave up 2 bases and J gave up 14 bases; unmatched junction bases: 3. Written as DNA, the CDR3 is TGTGCCAGCAGTTACACTAGCGGGGGGGCAAAGTTCTTC. This translates into CASSYTSGGAKFF.

This clone appeared once. The chain joins TRBV10-3 to TRBJ2-3; the match to TRBD2 covers 7 bases. The V segment lost 2 bases and the J segment 2 bases; nucleotides outside the gene matches: 1. Germline V gene sequence: CDR1 ENHRY, CDR2 SYGVKD. This CDR3 is 14 amino acids long. This CDR3 is CAISEKRDTDTQYF. The CDR3 nucleotides are TGTGCCATCAGTGAGAAGCGGGACACAGATACGCAGTATTTT.

The sample holds a few counts of this clone. The rearrangement links TRBV5-1 to TRBJ2-7; 8 nucleotides match TRBD1. The CDR3 is made up of 13 amino acids. Germline values: CDR1 SGHRS, CDR2 YFSETQ. Trimming removed 0 bases from V and 4 bases from J; junction bases left unmatched: 0. Written as DNA, the CDR3 is TGCGCCAGCAGCTTGGACAGGGGGTACGAGCAGTACTTC. Protein sequence: CASSLDRGYEQYF.

The chain combines TRBV7-6 with TRBJ1-5; TRBD1 agrees at 9 bases. With 5 bases clipped from V and 5 bases from J, the junction kept 7 bases outside the gene matches. Germline-derived CDR1 and CDR2 are SGHVS and FNYEAQ. This CDR3 is 15 amino acids long. In nucleotides, the CDR3 is TGTGCCAGCAGCCAGGGACAGGGTTGGGATCAGCCCCAGCATTTT. Translation gives CASSQGQGWDQPQHF. Drawing the rest from reference TRBV7-6 and TRBJ1-5, the complete variable domain is GAGVSQSPRYKVTKRGQDVALRCDPISGHVSLYWYRQALGQGPEFLTYFNYEAQQDKSGLPNDRFSAERPEGSISTLTIQRTEQRDSAMYRCASSQGQGWDQPQHFGDGTRLSIL.